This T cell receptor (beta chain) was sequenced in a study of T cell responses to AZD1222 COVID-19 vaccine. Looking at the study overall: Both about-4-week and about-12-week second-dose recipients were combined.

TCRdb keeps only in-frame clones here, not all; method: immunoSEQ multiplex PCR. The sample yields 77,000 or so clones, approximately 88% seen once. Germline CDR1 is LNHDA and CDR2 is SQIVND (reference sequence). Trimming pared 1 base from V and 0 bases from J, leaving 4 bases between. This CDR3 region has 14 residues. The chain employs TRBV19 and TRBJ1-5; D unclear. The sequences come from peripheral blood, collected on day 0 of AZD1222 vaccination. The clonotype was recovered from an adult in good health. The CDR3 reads CASSIVGSNQPQHF. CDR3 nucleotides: TGTGCCAGTAGTATAGTTGGTAGCAATCAGCCCCAGCATTTT.